A selection of T cell receptor beta chains follows, all from one sample in a study of cytomegalovirus exposure and HLA in healthy donors. Measured with immunoSEQ multiplex PCR; TCRdb has only the in-frame clones, and not every one. The repertoire holds roughly 100,000 clones, with over 9% as singletons. Sequenced input: PBMCs. The receptors were sampled from a man between 35 and 55 years old in good health and CMV-seropositive. Each CDR3 is given with its conserved first and last residue. Each record gives: clone size, V gene, D gene, J gene, CDR3 DNA, CDR3 protein. The D gene is left open where the match is weak. Rows may omit the clone size; those that give it use once, few, many or a size class.

abundance: -; v_gene: TRBV9; d_gene: -; j_gene: TRBJ1-2; CDR3nt: TGTGCCAGCAGCGTCCAACCCGGGGGGGGGCCTAACTATGGCTACACCTTC; CDR3aa: CASSVQPGGGPNYGYTF
abundance: few; v_gene: TRBV7-2; d_gene: TRBD2; j_gene: TRBJ2-7; CDR3nt: TGTGCCAGCAGCTTCCTGGGACTAGCGGGAGGAGAGCAGTACTTC; CDR3aa: CASSFLGLAGGEQYF
abundance: few; v_gene: TRBV29-1; d_gene: -; j_gene: TRBJ2-7; CDR3nt: TGCAGCGTTGAAGAGAGTTACTACGAGCAGTACTTC; CDR3aa: CSVEESYYEQYF
abundance: few; v_gene: TRBV5-8; d_gene: TRBD1; j_gene: TRBJ2-7; CDR3nt: TGTGCCAGCAGCGAAGGGACAGCCTACGAGCAGTACTTC; CDR3aa: CASSEGTAYEQYF
abundance: few; v_gene: TRBV2; d_gene: TRBD2; j_gene: TRBJ2-6; CDR3nt: TGTGCCATAGGCGGGGGGCCCGGGGCCAACGTCCTGACTTTC; CDR3aa: CAIGGGPGANVLTF
abundance: -; v_gene: TRBV7-9; d_gene: TRBD1; j_gene: TRBJ2-1; CDR3nt: TGTGCCAGCAGCTTAGCCTCGGGACAGGAGCAGTTCTTC; CDR3aa: CASSLASGQEQFF
abundance: -; v_gene: TRBV19; d_gene: TRBD1; j_gene: TRBJ1-2; CDR3nt: TGTGCCAGCTCAACCGGTGGGACAGGGGCTTGGTATGGCTACACCTTC; CDR3aa: CASSTGGTGAWYGYTF
abundance: -; v_gene: TRBV6-1; d_gene: -; j_gene: TRBJ2-3; CDR3nt: TGTGCCAGCAGTATTGACATTAGCACAGATACGCAGTATTTT; CDR3aa: CASSIDISTDTQYF
abundance: -; v_gene: TRBV5-6; d_gene: -; j_gene: TRBJ2-3; CDR3nt: TGTGCCAGCAGCTCGACTACGACAGATACGCAGTATTTT; CDR3aa: CASSSTTTDTQYF
abundance: few; v_gene: TRBV4-1; d_gene: TRBD1; j_gene: TRBJ1-1; CDR3nt: TGCGCCAGCAGCGGACAGGGTGCTGAAGCTTTCTTT; CDR3aa: CASSGQGAEAFF
abundance: -; v_gene: TRBV5-6; d_gene: TRBD1; j_gene: TRBJ1-5; CDR3nt: TGTGCCAGCAGCGGAGGACAGGGCCAGCCCCAGCATTTT; CDR3aa: CASSGGQGQPQHF
abundance: few; v_gene: TRBV19; d_gene: -; j_gene: TRBJ1-2; CDR3nt: TGTGCCAGTAGTGTACAGGGCCCAGCTAACTATGGCTACACCTTC; CDR3aa: CASSVQGPANYGYTF
abundance: -; v_gene: TRBV5-1; d_gene: TRBD2; j_gene: TRBJ2-7; CDR3nt: TGCGCCAGCAGAGAGGCAGGGAGGGCGTACGAGCAGTACTTC; CDR3aa: CASREAGRAYEQYF
abundance: -; v_gene: TRBV4-1; d_gene: -; j_gene: TRBJ2-5; CDR3nt: TGCGCCAGCAGCCAAGATCCAGGGAATGGTGAGACCCAGTACTTC; CDR3aa: CASSQDPGNGETQYF
abundance: few; v_gene: TRBV4-2; d_gene: TRBD1; j_gene: TRBJ1-1; CDR3nt: TGTGCCAGCAGCCTGGAGGGGGCCCCTATCACGAACACTGAAGCTTTCTTT; CDR3aa: CASSLEGAPITNTEAFF